This TCR beta chain was identified in a study of blood T cells in healthy people across ages. Then a second PCR, running roughly 7 to 11 cycles, was carried out with a sample-barcoded 5' primer and a J-beta primer mix. Tagging of each cDNA molecule was performed by a template-switch adaptor with 12 random nucleotides. Each CDR3 protein is one row after TCRdb ran MiXCR on the 5' RACE reads. This repertoire shows 700,000 to 850,000 distinct CDR3 sequences, about 53% found once; its top ten account for 40% to 50%. Sequenced sample: blood. This clonotype was sampled from a man aged 80 or over in good health.

The CDR3, as DNA: TGCGCCAGCAGCTTGGCAGGGACCGAAAATGAGCAGTTCTTC. Translation gives CASSLAGTENEQFF. The chain is built from TRBV5-1 and TRBJ2-1, with D possibly being TRBD1 or TRBD2 (5 bases each). V was clipped by 0 bases and J by 7 bases, with 11 bases between them. Germline V gives CDR1 SGHRS, CDR2 YFSETQ. The CDR3 contains 14 residues.